These 21 T cell receptor beta chains came from one sample sequenced in a study of human T cells and chemical hapten exposure. Time point defined: patch test 1, 2 weeks after DPC sensitization. Treatment here: therapeutic diphenylcyclopropenone sensitization with weekly scalp DPC. Using its own MiXCR run on the RACE reads, TCRdb lists one record per CDR3 protein. Of fewer than 200,000 distinct CDR3 sequences in the sample, about a fifth were seen once. The input for sequencing was whole blood, taken in connection with sensitization to the hapten diphenylcyclopropenone (DPC). The receptors derive from a woman in her forties or fifties with alopecia areata. Some clones in this sample may be carry-over from other donors' samples.

J is TRBJ1-6 and V is TRBV27; 7 bases agree with TRBD1. The CDR3 has 13 residues. From germline, CDR1 is MNHEY and CDR2 SMNVEV (reference sequence). J lost 9 bases, V lost 5 bases, and 4 bases had no gene match. CDR3 in amino acids: CASSLTGPSPLHF. The CDR3 nucleotides read TGTGCCAGCAGTCTGACAGGGCCTTCACCCCTCCACTTT.

In its sample, this clonotype was seen a few times. V and J are TRBV2 and TRBJ2-3, with D possibly matching TRBD1 (5 bases). The length of the CDR3 is 15 residues. V shed 2 bases and J shed 3 bases, with 12 bases lying between them. Looked up from germline, CDR1 is SNHLY and CDR2 is FYNNEI. CDR3 DNA: TGTGCCAGCAGTGAACAGGGCTTTCAGACAGATACGCAGTATTTT. Amino acid sequence: CASSEQGFQTDTQYF.

The table lists this clonotype with a few counts. This chain joins TRBV11-3 and TRBJ2-3; the D is unclear. V was cut by 5 bases and J by 4 bases, with 10 bases left in between. Germline values: CDR1 SGHNT, CDR2 YENEEA. This CDR3 comprises 13 residues. The CDR3: CASSGSFADTQYF. The DNA of the CDR3 is TGTGCCAGCAGCGGTTCCTTCGCAGATACGCAGTATTTT.

The rearrangement uses TRBV5-5 and TRBJ1-2, with D unclear. Trimming removed 0 bases at V and 8 bases at J, with 11 bases between. Germline V gene data show CDR1 as SGHKS and CDR2 as YYEKEE (reference sequence). This CDR3 has 13 residues. The CDR3 bases are TGTGCCAGCAGCTTGGAGGGTCATGGAGGCTACACCTTC. This encodes CASSLEGHGGYTF.

Written as DNA, the CDR3 is TGTGCCATCAGTGAGAGACAGGGCCATAATTCACCCCTCCACTTT. This gives the protein CAISERQGHNSPLHF. This chain connects TRBV10-3 to TRBJ1-6, with 7 bases aligning to TRBD1. There are 15 residues in the CDR3. Trimming cost V 2 bases and J 5 bases; bases outside gene matches: 3. The V gene's germline CDR1 is ENHRY and CDR2 SYGVKD.

V and J are TRBV14 and TRBJ1-1; D may be TRBD1 (5 bases). Germline CDR1 is SGHDN and CDR2 is FVKESK. Trimming removed 4 bases from V and 5 bases from J, with 17 bases in between. This CDR3 has 15 residues. Here the CDR3 reads CASSLVQGWRTEAFF. The CDR3 DNA is TGTGCCAGCAGCCTTGTGCAGGGTTGGAGGACTGAAGCTTTCTTT. The whole variable domain, filled in from reference TRBV14 and TRBJ1-1, reads EAGVTQFPSHSVIEKGQTVTLRCDPISGHDNLYWYRRVMGKEIKFLLHFVKESKQDESGMPNNRFLAERTGGTYSTLKVQPAELEDSGVYFCASSLVQGWRTEAFFGQGTRLTVV.

The chain uses TRBV29-1 and TRBJ1-1; TRBD1 aligns across 8 bases. This CDR3 comprises 13 residues. CDR1 and CDR2 from the germline V gene are SQVTM and ANQGSEA. With 6 bases clipped from V and 0 bases from J, the junction kept 3 bases outside the gene matches. DNA of the CDR3: TGCAGCGTCAGGGGGCGGTTGAACACTGAAGCTTTCTTT. Translating gives CSVRGRLNTEAFF.

This clonotype was observed a few times. The chain uses TRBV20-1 and TRBJ2-7; D might be TRBD1 or TRBD2, each matching 5 bases. Germline V lookup: CDR1 DFQATT, CDR2 SNEGSKA (reference sequence). The V end lost 5 bases, the J end lost 0 bases, and 17 bases lay between the germline ends. CDR3 length equals 15 residues. The CDR3 is CSAQYLLGGSYEQYF. DNA of the CDR3: TGCAGTGCTCAATACCTGCTTGGGGGCTCCTACGAGCAGTACTTC.

This clonotype was seen once. V gene TRBV20-1 combines with J gene TRBJ2-3; D call uncertain. CDR3 length: 13 amino acids. CDR1 is DFQATT and CDR2 is SNEGSKA in the germline V gene (reference sequence). The V gene lost 3 bases and the J gene lost 0 bases, with 7 bases spanning the gap. The CDR3 nucleotides read TGCAGTGCTAGGACGCCAAGCACAGATACGCAGTATTTT. Translated: CSARTPSTDTQYF.

The chain links TRBV5-1 to TRBJ2-1; 8 bases line up with TRBD2. V was clipped by 1 base and J by 5 bases; unmatched bases: 5. The germline CDR1 and CDR2 sequences are SGHRS and YFSETQ. CDR3 length equals 15 residues. The CDR3 here is CASSLSSGRDNEQFF. For the CDR3, the DNA is TGCGCCAGCAGCTTGTCTAGCGGGCGGGACAATGAGCAGTTCTTC. Combining the CDR3 with reference TRBV5-1 and TRBJ2-1 gives the whole variable domain KAGVTQTPRYLIKTRGQQVTLSCSPISGHRSVSWYQQTPGQGLQFLFEYFSETQRNKGNFPGRFSGRQFSNSRSEMNVSTLELGDSALYLCASSLSSGRDNEQFFGPGTRLTVL.

This clonotype has ten or more counts. This chain joins TRBV7-2 and TRBJ2-5; D call uncertain. The germline CDR1 and CDR2 sequences are SGHTA and FQGNSA. Trimming removed 1 base from V and 4 bases from J, with 4 bases in between. The CDR3 extends over 12 amino acids. CDR3 bases: TGTGCCAGCAGCTTAGGCCTAGAGACCCAGTACTTC. Protein: CASSLGLETQYF. Together with reference TRBV7-2 and TRBJ2-5, the CDR3 gives the full variable domain: GAGVSQSPSNKVTEKGKDVELRCDPISGHTALYWYRQSLGQGLEFLIYFQGNSAPDKSGLPSDRFSAERTGGSVSTLTIQRTQQEDSAVYLCASSLGLETQYFGPGTRLLVL.

The chain couples TRBV29-1 to TRBJ1-5; 8 bases are shared with TRBD1. V lost 4 bases and J lost 2; bases outside the gene matches: 4. The CDR3 consists of 14 residues. The germline V gene has CDR1 SQVTM and CDR2 ANQGSEA. CDR3 nucleotides: TGCAGCGTTGGGCAGGGGGCCGGCAATCAGCCCCAGCATTTT. Translating it yields CSVGQGAGNQPQHF.

The chain uses TRBV2 and TRBJ2-5, with 7 bases that match TRBD1. V was pared by 7 bases and J by 0 bases, with 11 bases of the junction left unmatched. Per the germline V gene, CDR1 is SNHLY and CDR2 is FYNNEI. This CDR3 contains 16 residues. The CDR3 bases are TGTGCCAGCACCGAGAATCGGGACAGATACCAAGAGACCCAGTACTTC. Translating gives CASTENRDRYQETQYF.

This clonotype turned up a few times. The chain has TRBV11-1 and TRBJ2-1, with 10 bases aligning to TRBD2. Trimming removed 2 bases from V and 8 bases from J; junction bases left unmatched: 9. This CDR3 region has 16 residues. Germline loops: CDR1 SGHAT, CDR2 FQDESV (reference sequence). This chain's CDR3 is CASSLRAGGPSDEQFF. In nucleotides, the CDR3 is TGTGCCAGCAGCTTACGAGCGGGAGGGCCGTCTGATGAGCAGTTCTTC.

This clonotype was seen only a few times. CDR3 DNA: TGCAGCGTTGCAACTACAACTAATGAAAAACTGTTTTTT. Encoded protein: CSVATTTNEKLFF. The V and J genes are TRBV29-1 and TRBJ1-4; D remains unclear. The CDR3 extends over 13 amino acids. In germline, CDR1 is SQVTM, CDR2 ANQGSEA. Trimming shortened V by 4 bases and J by 0 bases, and 6 bases separated the two germline ends.

The rearrangement joins TRBV7-8 to TRBJ2-3; no firm D call. V was trimmed by 10 bases and J by 0 bases, leaving 17 bases between them. The CDR3 consists of 15 residues. Germline CDR1 reads SGHVS; CDR2 reads FQNEAQ. This CDR3 reads CATSLLRSSTDTQYF. CDR3 sequence (DNA): TGTGCCACCTCCTTATTAAGGTCGAGCACAGATACGCAGTATTTT.

This clonotype was detected only a few times. In nucleotides, the CDR3 is TGTGCCAGCAGCTTTGTTTTAGCGGGAGGCCAGCGCTACGAGCAGTACTTC. It translates to CASSFVLAGGQRYEQYF. V gene TRBV11-3 combines with J gene TRBJ2-7, with TRBD2 matching 10 bases. This CDR3 comprises 17 residues. V gave up 3 bases and J gave up 3 bases; unmatched junction bases: 11. CDR1 is SGHNT, CDR2 YENEEA, per germline. Full variable domain (remainder filled in from reference TRBV11-3 and TRBJ2-7): EAGVVQSPRYKIIEKKQPVAFWCNPISGHNTLYWYLQNLGQGPELLIRYENEEAVDDSQLPKDRFSAERLKGVDSTLKIQPAELGDSAVYLCASSFVLAGGQRYEQYFGPGTRLTVT.

This clonotype was seen many times. V and J are TRBV6-1 and TRBJ2-3; 8 nucleotides match TRBD2. From germline, CDR1 is MNHNS and CDR2 SASEGT. V shed 6 bases, J shed 1 base, and the junction held 0 bases outside the gene matches. This CDR3 is 13 amino acids long. CDR3 amino acids: CASRTSGTDTQYF. CDR3 in DNA: TGTGCCAGCAGGACTAGCGGCACAGATACGCAGTATTTT.

This clonotype was observed a few times. This chain joins TRBV11-2 and TRBJ2-3, with 8 bases that match TRBD2. CDR3 size: 16 residues. V shed 5 bases and J 5 bases; nucleotides not matched to a gene: 12. The V gene's germline CDR1 is SGHAT and CDR2 FQNNGV. The CDR3 sequence is CASSRLGLARRDTQYF. The CDR3 region has the DNA TGTGCCAGCAGCCGACTTGGACTAGCCAGGAGAGATACGCAGTATTTT.

V and J are TRBV6-5 and TRBJ2-1, with 9 bases identical to TRBD2. Trimming removed 5 bases from V and 5 bases from J; junction bases left unmatched: 16. CDR1 MNHEY and CDR2 SVGAGI come from the germline V gene. This CDR3 contains 18 residues. The CDR3 sequence is CASSQRGPGLATHNEQFF. In DNA, the CDR3 is TGTGCCAGCAGTCAGCGTGGTCCGGGACTAGCTACCCACAATGAGCAGTTCTTC.

This clonotype was observed a few times. CDR3 amino acids: CAIAGTSGSQDSYNEQFF. For the CDR3, the DNA is TGTGCCATCGCGGGTACTAGCGGGAGCCAAGACTCCTACAATGAGCAGTTCTTC. This rearrangement joins TRBV10-3 to TRBJ2-1, with 11 positions matching TRBD2. The J segment lost 0 bases and the V segment lost 8 bases, leaving 12 bases of the junction unmatched. The CDR3 runs 18 residues. Germline values: CDR1 ENHRY, CDR2 SYGVKD.